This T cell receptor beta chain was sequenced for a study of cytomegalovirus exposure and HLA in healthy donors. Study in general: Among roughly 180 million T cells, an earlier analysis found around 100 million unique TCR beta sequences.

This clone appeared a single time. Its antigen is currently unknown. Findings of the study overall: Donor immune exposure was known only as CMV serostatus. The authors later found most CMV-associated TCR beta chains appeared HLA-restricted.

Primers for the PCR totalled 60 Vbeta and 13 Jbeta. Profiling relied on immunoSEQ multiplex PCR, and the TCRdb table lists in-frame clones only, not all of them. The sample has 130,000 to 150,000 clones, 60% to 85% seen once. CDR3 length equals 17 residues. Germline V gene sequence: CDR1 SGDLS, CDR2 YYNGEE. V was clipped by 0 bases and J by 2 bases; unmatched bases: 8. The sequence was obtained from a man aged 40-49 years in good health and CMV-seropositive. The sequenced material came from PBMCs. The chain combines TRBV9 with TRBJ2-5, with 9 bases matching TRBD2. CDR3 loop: CASSVGLLAGLQETQYF. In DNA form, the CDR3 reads TGTGCCAGCAGCGTAGGATTACTAGCGGGCCTACAAGAGACCCAGTACTTC.